A single sample is the source of the 27 T cell receptor beta chains below, sequenced in a study of long-term antiretroviral therapy in people with HIV. Researchers ran immunoSEQ v3.0 at survey level. The protocol was immunoSEQ multiplex PCR, while the TCRdb copy is restricted to in-frame clones and leaves out a portion. The table lists about 24,000 clones, roughly four fifths of them singletons. The source material was unsorted PBMCs, sampled 0.4 years after starting antiretroviral therapy. These TCRs come from a man aged 50 to 60 with HIV.

CDR3 residues: CASTSGGVEAFF. Here the CDR3 DNA reads TGTGCCTCAACTTCGGGGGGGGTTGAAGCTTTCTTT. V is TRBV9 and J is TRBJ1-1, with a tentative D call TRBD1 (5 bases). This CDR3 region has 12 residues. V dropped 10 bases and J dropped 7 bases, with 17 bases sitting between them. CDR1 and CDR2 (germline): SGDLS, YYNGEE.

Turning to this clone: This sample also contains other DNA sequences that code for the same CDR3. The chain recombines TRBV10-3 with TRBJ2-2; a weak D match, TRBD1 (6 bases). CDR1 ENHRY and CDR2 SYGVKD come from the germline V gene. The CDR3 sequence is 14 residues long. Deletions cut 2 bases from V and 4 bases from J, with 8 bases between. The CDR3 bases are TGTGCCATCAGTGAGACAGGGAGCACCGGGGAGCTGTTTTTT. Its translation is CAISETGSTGELFF.

The chain combines TRBV19 with TRBJ2-2; TRBD1 matches at 10 bases. Trimming cost V 7 bases and J 5 bases; bases outside gene matches: 10. The CDR3 sequence is 16 residues long. CDR1 LNHDA and CDR2 SQIVND come from the germline V gene (reference sequence). Here the CDR3 reads CASTPGTGVGTGELFF. As DNA, the CDR3 is TGTGCCAGTACCCCCGGGACAGGGGTAGGGACCGGGGAGCTGTTTTTT.

The chain joins TRBV5-1 to TRBJ1-5; D unresolved. From germline, CDR1 is SGHRS and CDR2 YFSETQ. The germline V and J ends were trimmed by 3 bases and 4 bases, with 11 bases remaining between them. CDR3 length: 14 residues. The CDR3 DNA reads TGCGCCAGCAGCTCGGGAGAAATTAATCAGCCCCAGCATTTT. Residues: CASSSGEINQPQHF.

This chain uses TRBV4-1 with TRBJ2-6; D perhaps matches TRBD1 (6 bases). The germline CDR1 and CDR2 sequences are MGHRA and YSYEKL. The CDR3 is 18 amino acids. V dropped 1 base and J dropped 0 bases, with 13 bases sitting between them. The CDR3 DNA sequence: TGCGCCAGCAGCCAAGTCTACAGGGTTGACTCTGGGGCCAACGTCCTGACTTTC. Translated, it gives CASSQVYRVDSGANVLTF.

This chain joins TRBV13 and TRBJ1-2; D is unclear. This CDR3 spans 14 amino acids. CDR1 is PRHDT and CDR2 is FYEKMQ in the germline V gene (reference sequence). Trimming removed 3 bases from V and 3 bases from J, with 11 bases in between. For the CDR3, the DNA is TGTGCCAGCAGCTTGCCGGGTACGCACTATGGCTACACCTTC. Translated, it gives CASSLPGTHYGYTF.

This clone was detected once. The chain is built from TRBV7-2 and TRBJ2-1; 8 nucleotides line up with TRBD1. Germline CDR1 SGHTA, CDR2 FQGNSA. The CDR3 totals 15 residues. V was pared by 2 bases and J by 6 bases, with 6 bases of the junction left unmatched. CDR3 sequence reads: CASSLQQGVGNEQFF. In nucleotides, the CDR3 is TGTGCCAGCAGCTTACAACAGGGGGTGGGCAATGAGCAGTTCTTC.

The genes are TRBV2 and TRBJ1-2; D unclear. Germline V CDR1 and CDR2: SNHLY, FYNNEI. Trimming removed 3 bases from V and 8 bases from J, with 16 bases in between. This CDR3 spans 14 amino acids. As DNA, the CDR3 is TGTGCCAGCAGTGAGATGGAGGCAGCGGAAGGCTACACCTTC. Translated: CASSEMEAAEGYTF.

V gene TRBV2 combines with J gene TRBJ2-1; 13 nucleotides agree with TRBD2. V lost 0 bases, J lost 8 bases, and 4 bases stayed unmatched. The CDR3 spans 16 residues. The V gene's germline CDR1 is SNHLY and CDR2 FYNNEI. CDR3 protein: CASSEALAGGRDEQFF. For the CDR3, the DNA is TGTGCCAGCAGTGAAGCACTAGCGGGGGGGAGGGATGAGCAGTTCTTC.

The gene calls are TRBV18 and TRBJ1-1; D might be TRBD1 (5 bases). CDR1 is KGHSH and CDR2 is LQKENI in the germline V gene. V gave up 2 bases and J gave up 4 bases, with 8 bases separating them. This CDR3 is built from 13 residues. The CDR3 bases are TGTGCCAGCTCACCATTGGGGGGCACTGAAGCTTTCTTT. Translation: CASSPLGGTEAFF.

The rearrangement joins TRBV27 to TRBJ1-5, with D possibly TRBD1 on 5 matching bases. Per germline, CDR1 MNHEY and CDR2 SMNVEV (reference sequence). Trimming stripped 4 bases from V and 0 bases from J, with 10 bases between. The CDR3 totals 15 residues. As DNA, the CDR3 is TGTGCCAGCAGTTCGGACACCTTTAGCAATCAGCCCCAGCATTTT. Its translation is CASSSDTFSNQPQHF.

The J gene is TRBJ2-3, the V gene TRBV6-5; D may match TRBD1 or TRBD2 (5 bases each). The germline CDR1 and CDR2 sequences are MNHEY and SVGAGI. This CDR3 has 15 residues. V was trimmed by 5 bases and J by 0 bases, leaving 12 bases between them. The CDR3 is CASSRGTVSTDTQYF. CDR3 DNA: TGTGCCAGCAGTAGAGGGACGGTGAGCACAGATACGCAGTATTTT.

The CDR3 loop is CASSLGGANTEAFF. The DNA of the CDR3 is TGCGCCAGCAGCTTGGGAGGGGCGAACACTGAAGCTTTCTTT. V and J are TRBV5-1 and TRBJ1-1; tentative D call: TRBD1 (5 bases). V lost 0 bases and J lost 1, with 7 bases in between. Germline-derived CDR1 and CDR2 are SGHRS and YFSETQ. The CDR3 loop spans 14 amino acids.

This clone is a singleton in its sample. CDR3 coding DNA: TGCAGCGTTGTTCTTCCGATTTGGGGGGGAGTGTGGACAGATACGCAGTATTTT. Its translation is CSVVLPIWGGVWTDTQYF. The chain has TRBV29-1 and TRBJ2-3; 7 nucleotides match TRBD2. After removal of 4 bases from V and 3 bases from J, the junction contained 19 bases not matched to a gene. In germline, CDR1 is SQVTM, CDR2 ANQGSEA. CDR3 length: 18 residues.

This rearrangement joins TRBV4-1 to TRBJ2-6; 8 bases agree with TRBD1. Germline lookup yields CDR1 MGHRA and CDR2 YSYEKL. The CDR3 covers 18 residues. Trimming cost V 6 bases and J 4 bases; bases outside gene matches: 14. CDR3 nucleotides: TGCGCCAGCAGGGATCATGCCCTCAGGGGGCCCGGGGCCAACGTCCTGACTTTC. Residues: CASRDHALRGPGANVLTF.

The V and J genes are TRBV19 and TRBJ2-2; 7 bases map to TRBD2. Germline V CDR1 and CDR2: LNHDA, SQIVND (reference sequence). J gave up 7 bases and V 1 base, and 12 bases lay outside the gene matches. The CDR3 spans 17 residues. CDR3 nucleotide sequence: TGTGCCAGTAGTATAGTCACGGGGAGGGGCAGCAGCGGGGAGCTGTTTTTT. Its translation: CASSIVTGRGSSGELFF.

V is TRBV18 and J is TRBJ2-5; D is undetermined. Per the germline V gene, CDR1 is KGHSH and CDR2 is LQKENI. This CDR3 has 14 amino acids. The ends were cut back, 8 bases at V and 5 bases at J, with 18 bases in the middle. The CDR3 is CASAYRAVAETQYF. Here the CDR3 DNA reads TGTGCCAGCGCCTACCGGGCGGTGGCGGAGACCCAGTACTTC.

The rearrangement joins TRBV21-1 to TRBJ2-2; the table assigns TRBD1, which was not confirmed against the DNA. TRBV21-1 is assigned pseudogene status. The CDR3 runs 16 residues. The CDR3: CASSTRTGRLTGELFF. CDR3 sequence (DNA): TGTGCCAGCAGCACCCGGACAGGACGCCTTACCGGGGAGCTGTTTTTT.

The gene calls are TRBV27 and TRBJ2-2; D ambiguous. The germline CDR1 and CDR2 sequences are MNHEY and SMNVEV (reference sequence). V lost 3 bases and J 6 bases, leaving 5 bases between the germline ends. This CDR3 is 12 amino acids long. The CDR3 DNA reads as TGTGCCAGCAGTTTGTTCGCCGGGGAGCTGTTTTTT. It encodes CASSLFAGELFF.

The gene calls are TRBV9 and TRBJ2-7, with 10 nucleotides matching TRBD2. The CDR3 contains 15 residues. Per the germline V gene, CDR1 is SGDLS and CDR2 is YYNGEE. V dropped 4 bases and J dropped 1; count of bases not matched to a gene: 5. The CDR3 loop is CASSPGLAESYEQYF. CDR3 DNA sequence: TGTGCCAGCAGCCCAGGACTAGCGGAATCCTACGAGCAGTACTTC.

The chain uses TRBV10-3 and TRBJ1-1; D is possibly TRBD1 (6 bases). Trimming removed 6 bases at V and 0 bases at J, with 14 bases between. Germline lookup yields CDR1 ENHRY and CDR2 SYGVKD. This CDR3 comprises 15 residues. The CDR3 DNA reads TGTGCCATCAGGGAGGGGGAGAGACTGAACACTGAAGCTTTCTTT. Translated, it gives CAIREGERLNTEAFF.

The chain has TRBV20-1 and TRBJ2-3; D remains ambiguous. The V and J ends lost 0 bases and 4 bases respectively, with 2 bases between them. CDR3 length equals 11 residues. The germline CDR1 and CDR2 sequences are DFQATT and SNEGSKA (reference sequence). The DNA for the CDR3 is TGCAGTGCTAGAGAGGCAGATACGCAGTATTTT. Encoded protein: CSAREADTQYF.

V usage is TRBV7-9 and J usage is TRBJ1-5; the D gene is possibly TRBD1 (6 bases). The CDR3 has 13 amino acids. Trimming shortened V by 6 bases and J by 7 bases, and 13 bases separated the two germline ends. Germline V gene sequence: CDR1 SEHNR, CDR2 FQNEAQ (reference sequence). The CDR3 sequence: CASSERGPQPQHF. As DNA, the CDR3 is TGTGCCAGCAGTGAACGGGGGCCACAGCCCCAGCATTTT.

This chain links TRBV28 with TRBJ1-4; the match to TRBD1 covers 7 bases. This CDR3 contains 14 residues. In germline, CDR1 is MDHEN, CDR2 SYDVKM. The ends lost 5 bases at V and 8 bases at J; junction bases unmatched: 8. CDR3 sequence: CASSKRGRKEKLFF. The CDR3 DNA is TGTGCCAGCAGTAAAAGGGGGCGGAAGGAAAAACTGTTTTTT.

The chain joins TRBV27 to TRBJ1-4, with unresolved D. The germline gives CDR1 MNHEY, CDR2 SMNVEV (reference sequence). V lost 6 bases and J 11 bases, leaving 22 bases between the germline ends. CDR3 length equals 15 residues. Here the CDR3 DNA reads TGTGCCAGCAGCCCGCGGAGGACGGCGACCGATAAACTGTTTTTT. Residues: CASSPRRTATDKLFF.

The chain links TRBV15 to TRBJ1-2; 7 bases align to TRBD1. Trimming took 3 bases from V and 4 from J; bases not matched to a gene: 14. Germline V gene lookup returns CDR1 LNHNV and CDR2 YYDKDF (reference sequence). The CDR3 has 17 residues. This CDR3 reads CATSSPAIGTDTYGYTF. The CDR3 nucleotides read TGTGCCACCAGCAGCCCCGCGATCGGGACAGACACCTATGGCTACACCTTC. The variable domain in full, completed from reference TRBV15 and TRBJ1-2, reads DAMVIQNPRYQVTQFGKPVTLSCSQTLNHNVMYWYQQKSSQAPKLLFHYYDKDFNNEADTPDNFQSRRPNTSFCFLDIRSPGLGDTAMYLCATSSPAIGTDTYGYTFGSGTRLTVV.

The chain joins TRBV7-2 to TRBJ2-5; 14 bases fit TRBD2. Germline CDR1 reads SGHTA; CDR2 reads FQGNSA. The junction had 4 bases not matched to a gene; V was cut back by 1 base and J by 6 bases. This CDR3 has 16 amino acids. The CDR3 DNA reads TGTGCCAGCAGCTTAGAAGGGACTAGCGGGGGAAAGACCCAGTACTTC. Its translation: CASSLEGTSGGKTQYF.